This T cell receptor beta chain was documented in a study of T cells after yellow fever vaccination. TCRdb re-analysed the 5' RACE reads in MiXCR, keeping a single row per CDR3 protein. Of hundreds of thousands of distinct CDR3 sequences listed, approximately 13% are singletons. On this clonotype itself: Its antigen is unidentified.

Germline CDR1 MDHEN, CDR2 SYDVKM. There are 14 residues in the CDR3. Trimming removed 6 bases from V and 3 bases from J; junction bases left unmatched: 2. Findings and limits, study-wide: Peak timing came faster in the weaker secondary response, day 5 versus 15.

This TCR derives from a young man who received the YFV17D yellow fever vaccine. The material was PBMCs, obtained on the day of the yellow fever booster vaccination. The chain has TRBV28 and TRBJ2-1, with 10 bases fitting TRBD2. This CDR3 reads CASSVAGGYNEQFF. For the CDR3, the DNA is TGTGCCAGCAGCGTAGCGGGAGGCTACAATGAGCAGTTCTTC.